Following are 3 T cell receptor beta chains from one sample sequenced in a study. Cells sorted as Tregs were CD4+, CD25+ and CD127-/low. TCRdb called the 5' RACE reads again in MiXCR, with one record for every CDR3 protein. In the table there are approximately 10,000 distinct CDR3 sequences, around 25% of which are singletons. Sequencing was carried out using Tregs sorted from blood. Every receptor here comes from a female donor with breast cancer.

This clonotype is labeled medium-sized. The chain carries TRBV4-2 and TRBJ1-1; 8 nucleotides align to TRBD1. Trimming at V came to 4 bases and at J to 4 bases, leaving 11 bases not matched to a gene. The CDR3 length is 16 residues. Germline lookup yields CDR1 LGHNA and CDR2 YNFKEQ. The CDR3 DNA reads as TGTGCCAGCAGCCTCCCCGGGCATACAGGGGGCACTGAAGCTTTCTTT. This gives the protein CASSLPGHTGGTEAFF.

At least ten counts were recorded for this clonotype. V gene TRBV15 combines with J gene TRBJ2-1; tentative D call: TRBD2 (5 bases). Germline CDR1 LNHNV, CDR2 YYDKDF (reference sequence). This CDR3 is 15 amino acids long. Trimming cost V 1 base and J 0 bases, with 7 bases left between them. The CDR3 protein is CATSRAGSSYNEQFF. Here the CDR3 DNA reads TGTGCCACCAGCAGAGCGGGAAGCTCCTACAATGAGCAGTTCTTC.

This clonotype was observed many times. The chain recombines TRBV5-4 with TRBJ2-5; D is undetermined. This CDR3 is built from 15 residues. The V end was cut by 2 bases, the J end by 6 bases, with 17 bases between. Germline loops: CDR1 SGHNT, CDR2 YYREEE (reference sequence). CDR3 sequence (DNA): TGTGCCAGCAGCTTCCAGACGCTTGGTGCGAAGACCCAGTACTTC. Protein product: CASSFQTLGAKTQYF.